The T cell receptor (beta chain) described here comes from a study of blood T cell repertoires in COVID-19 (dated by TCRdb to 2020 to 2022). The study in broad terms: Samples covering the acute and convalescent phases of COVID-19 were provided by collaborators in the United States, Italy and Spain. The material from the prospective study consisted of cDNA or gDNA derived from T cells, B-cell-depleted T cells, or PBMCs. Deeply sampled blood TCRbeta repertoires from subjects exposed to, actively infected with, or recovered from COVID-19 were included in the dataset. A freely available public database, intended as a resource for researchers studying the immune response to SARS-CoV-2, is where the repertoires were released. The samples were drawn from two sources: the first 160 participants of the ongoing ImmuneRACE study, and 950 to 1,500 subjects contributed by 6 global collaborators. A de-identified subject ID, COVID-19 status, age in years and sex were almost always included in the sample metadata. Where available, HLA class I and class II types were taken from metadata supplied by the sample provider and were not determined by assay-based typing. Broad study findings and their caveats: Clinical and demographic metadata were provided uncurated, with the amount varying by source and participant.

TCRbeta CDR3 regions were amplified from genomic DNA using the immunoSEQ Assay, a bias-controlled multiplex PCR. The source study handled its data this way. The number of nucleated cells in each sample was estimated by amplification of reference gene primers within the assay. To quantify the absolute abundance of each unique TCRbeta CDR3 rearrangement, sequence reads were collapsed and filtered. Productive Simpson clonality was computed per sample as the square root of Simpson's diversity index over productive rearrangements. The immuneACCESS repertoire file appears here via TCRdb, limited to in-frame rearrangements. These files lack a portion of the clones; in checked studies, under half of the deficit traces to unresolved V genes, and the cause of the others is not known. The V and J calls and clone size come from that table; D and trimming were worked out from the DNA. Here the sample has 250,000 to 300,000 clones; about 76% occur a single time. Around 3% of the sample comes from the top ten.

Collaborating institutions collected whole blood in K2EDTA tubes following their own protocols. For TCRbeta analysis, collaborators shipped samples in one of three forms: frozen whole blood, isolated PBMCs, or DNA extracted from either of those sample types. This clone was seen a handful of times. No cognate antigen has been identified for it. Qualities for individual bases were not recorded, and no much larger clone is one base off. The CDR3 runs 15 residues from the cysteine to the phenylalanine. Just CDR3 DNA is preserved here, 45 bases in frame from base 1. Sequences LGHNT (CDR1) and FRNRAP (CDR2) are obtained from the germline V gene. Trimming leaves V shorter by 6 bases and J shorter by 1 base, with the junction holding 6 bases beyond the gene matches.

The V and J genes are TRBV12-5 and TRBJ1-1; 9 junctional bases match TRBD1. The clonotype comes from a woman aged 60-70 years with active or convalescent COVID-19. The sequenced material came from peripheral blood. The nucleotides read TGTGCTAGTGGGGGGACAGGGAGTTGGAACACTGAAGCTTTCTTT. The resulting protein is CASGGTGSWNTEAFF. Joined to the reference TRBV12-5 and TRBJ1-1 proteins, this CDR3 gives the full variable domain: DARVTQTPRHKVTEMGQEVTMRCQPILGHNTVFWYRQTMMQGLELLAYFRNRAPLDDSGMPKDRFSAEMPDATLATLKIQPSEPRDSAVYFCASGGTGSWNTEAFFGQGTRLTVV.